The present TCR beta chain was sequenced within a study of cytomegalovirus exposure and HLA in healthy donors. The V gene's germline CDR1 is SGHAT and CDR2 FQDESV (reference sequence). Trimming took off 5 bases at V and 5 bases at J, with 12 bases between the two ends. This CDR3 has 13 residues. Primers for the PCR totalled 60 Vbeta and 13 Jbeta. Here immunoSEQ multiplex PCR was the method, and the copy in TCRdb shows in-frame clones only, minus some. The sample records under 150,000 clones, 79% being singletons. J is TRBJ2-5 and V is TRBV11-1, with a possible D match to TRBD2 (6 bases). The sample comprised PBMCs. This receptor was identified in a young man in good health and CMV-seropositive. DNA for the CDR3: TGTGCCAGCAGCGTTAGTGGGGGGGAGACCCAGTACTTC. This encodes CASSVSGGETQYF.